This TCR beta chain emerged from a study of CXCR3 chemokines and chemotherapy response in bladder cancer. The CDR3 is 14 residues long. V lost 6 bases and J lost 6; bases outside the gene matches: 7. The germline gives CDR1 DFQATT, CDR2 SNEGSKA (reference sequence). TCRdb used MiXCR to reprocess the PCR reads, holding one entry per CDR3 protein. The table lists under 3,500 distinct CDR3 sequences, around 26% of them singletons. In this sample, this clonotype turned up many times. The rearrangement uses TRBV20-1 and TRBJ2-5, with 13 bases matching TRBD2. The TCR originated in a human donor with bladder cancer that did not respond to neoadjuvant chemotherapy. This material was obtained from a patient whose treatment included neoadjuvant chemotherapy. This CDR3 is CSAGETSGGQTQYF. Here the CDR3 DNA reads TGCAGTGCCGGAGAGACTAGCGGGGGGCAGACCCAGTACTTC.